This TCR beta chain was identified in a study of cytomegalovirus exposure and HLA in healthy donors. Study-wide results and caveats: In vitro assays verified that three CMV-associated chains recognized CMV antigens specifically. Associated with cytomegalovirus, according to the listing, were 150 to 200 TCR beta chains.

The study drew the donors from its approximately 110-subject validation cohort, separate from the approximately 690-subject first cohort. Sequenced by immunoSEQ multiplex PCR; TCRdb stores in-frame clones only, minus some. Of about 140,000 clones detected, approximately 82% appear once; the ten largest clones hold roughly 27%. Concerning this clone: The antigen is undetermined.

The TCR comes from a man aged 25-40 years in good health and CMV-seropositive. Input material: PBMCs.

CDR3 in amino acids: CASSPGQGEKLFF. The CDR3 bases are TGTGCCAGCAGCCCGGGACAGGGGGAAAAACTGTTTTTT. V usage is TRBV11-2 and J usage is TRBJ1-4, with TRBD1 matching over 10 bases. This CDR3 is 13 amino acids long. V gave up 5 bases and J gave up 8 bases; unmatched junction bases: 2. CDR1 is SGHAT, CDR2 FQNNGV, per germline.